The sequence of this T cell receptor beta chain was determined in a study of cytomegalovirus exposure and HLA in healthy donors. Study information: One earlier analysis, a look at about 179 million T cells, found 100 million to 130 million unique TCR beta sequences. The study's early data release held roughly 90 million unique TCRs from HLA-typed donors. Notes on the study in general: In a later analysis, HLA-C alleles had the fewest associated TCRs, DRB1 alleles the most. TCR beta chain V- and J-gene trimming was linked, in a later analysis, to a missense variant in DCLRE1C.

This CDR3 contains 15 residues. Unmatched junction bases numbered 4, after V lost 3 bases and J lost 2 bases. CDR1 and CDR2 from the germline V gene are LNHDA and SQIVND (reference sequence). In the case of this clone: Its antigen is not identified.

The PCR used 60 Vbeta and 13 Jbeta primers. Assay: immunoSEQ multiplex PCR; the TCRdb copy retains only in-frame clones and omits some. The sample includes 77,000 or so clones, 65% to 90% of them seen just once. Sequenced material: PBMCs. The chain uses TRBV19 and TRBJ2-3; 8 bases map to TRBD2. This receptor was obtained from a man in his 70s in good health and CMV-seropositive. The CDR3 DNA reads as TGTGCCAGTAGTATCGGGGGGGGATACACAGATACGCAGTATTTT. Translating gives CASSIGGGYTDTQYF. The full variable domain, rest sourced from reference TRBV19 and TRBJ2-3, is DGGITQSPKYLFRKEGQNVTLSCEQNLNHDAMYWYRQDPGQGLRLIYYSQIVNDFQKGDIAEGYSVSREKKESFPLTVTSAQKNPTAFYLCASSIGGGYTDTQYFGPGTRLTVL.